These 11 T cell receptor beta chains originate from one sample sequenced in a study of T cell changes during pregnancy in multiple sclerosis. Method: immunoSEQ multiplex PCR; TCRdb's copy keeps in-frame clones and lacks some. The repertoire holds approximately 35,000 clones, with roughly nine tenths as singletons. Material: CD4+ T cells from peripheral blood mononuclear cells, obtained in the third trimester of pregnancy. These receptors came from a female donor in good health, enrolled as a control in a pregnancy study.

V gene TRBV5-1 combines with J gene TRBJ2-2, with 7 bases lining up with TRBD1. Germline CDR1 is SGHRS and CDR2 is YFSETQ. The CDR3 has 16 residues. J lost 4 bases, V lost 4 bases, and 10 bases had no gene match. This CDR3 reads CASSVGTVATTGELFF. The CDR3 region has the DNA TGCGCCAGCAGCGTCGGGACAGTCGCAACCACCGGGGAGCTGTTTTTT.

The chain recombines TRBV6-1 with TRBJ2-3; no clear D gene. The ends were cut back, 8 bases at V and 2 bases at J, with 8 bases in the middle. This CDR3 has 12 residues. CDR1 and CDR2 (germline): MNHNS, SASEGT. Here the CDR3 DNA reads TGTGCCAGCGCACTCCTCACAGATACGCAGTATTTT. It is translated as CASALLTDTQYF.

V usage is TRBV19 and J usage is TRBJ1-3; the match to TRBD1 covers 7 bases. Per germline, CDR1 LNHDA and CDR2 SQIVND (reference sequence). V lost 8 bases and J lost 5; bases outside the gene matches: 3. The length of the CDR3 is 12 residues. In DNA form, the CDR3 reads TGTGCCAGTTGGGACAGCAGAAACACCATATATTTT. Its protein is CASWDSRNTIYF. The variable domain in full, with the rest retrieved from reference TRBV19 and TRBJ1-3, is DGGITQSPKYLFRKEGQNVTLSCEQNLNHDAMYWYRQDPGQGLRLIYYSQIVNDFQKGDIAEGYSVSREKKESFPLTVTSAQKNPTAFYLCASWDSRNTIYFGEGSWLTVV.

The DNA of the CDR3 is TGTGCCAGCAGCCAAGTTCAGGCGCTGAACCAGCGGCTCACTGAAGCTTTCTTT. It codes for CASSQVQALNQRLTEAFF. The V and J genes are TRBV4-2 and TRBJ1-1; no firm D call. In germline, CDR1 is LGHNA, CDR2 YNFKEQ. The CDR3 loop spans 18 amino acids. V shed 1 base and J shed 4 bases, with 22 bases lying between them.

V gene TRBV9 combines with J gene TRBJ1-3; 7 bases match TRBD1. The V and J ends lost 5 bases and 0 bases, in that order; junction bases with no gene match: 8. The CDR3 is 16 amino acids. In germline, CDR1 is SGDLS, CDR2 YYNGEE. The CDR3 region has the DNA TGTGCCAGCAGTCGGGACAGCCGGAGCTCTGGAAACACCATATATTTT. This gives the protein CASSRDSRSSGNTIYF.

V is TRBV7-2 and J is TRBJ1-2, with D perhaps TRBD1 (6 bases). The germline V gene encodes CDR1 SGHTA and CDR2 FQGNSA. The CDR3 contains 14 residues. V dropped 5 bases and J dropped 8 bases, with 18 bases sitting between them. The CDR3 region has the DNA TGTGCCAGCAGCCTGGACAGCTCCTGGGAGGGCTACACCTTC. It yields the protein CASSLDSSWEGYTF.

The DNA of the CDR3 is TGTGCCAGCAGCTTATCTGGTCTAAGCACAGATACGCAGTATTTT. This sequence encodes CASSLSGLSTDTQYF. The chain joins TRBV7-3 to TRBJ2-3, with unresolved D. Trimming shortened V by 2 bases and J by 0 bases, and 9 bases separated the two germline ends. Germline lookup yields CDR1 SGHTA and CDR2 FQGTGA. This CDR3 contains 15 residues.

The J gene is TRBJ1-1, the V gene TRBV5-6, with 8 bases that match TRBD1. The CDR3 runs to 15 residues. Germline values: CDR1 SGHDT, CDR2 YYEEEE. J gave up 1 base and V 0 bases, and 2 bases lay outside the gene matches. The CDR3 DNA follows: TGTGCCAGCAGCTTGGTGCAGGGGGCGAACACTGAAGCTTTCTTT. Translated, it gives CASSLVQGANTEAFF.

This clone has more than one count but fewer than ten. The chain has TRBV14 and TRBJ1-1; D may be TRBD1 (5 bases). The CDR3 length is 14 residues. Between the trimmed V and J ends, which lost 4 bases and 5 bases, there was a span of 14 bases. The V gene's germline CDR1 is SGHDN and CDR2 FVKESK. CDR3 in amino acids: CASSPRDGWTEAFF. The CDR3 nucleotides are TGTGCCAGCAGCCCGCGGGACGGGTGGACTGAAGCTTTCTTT.

The chain couples TRBV14 to TRBJ2-5; 11 nucleotides line up with TRBD2. V shed 4 bases, J shed 2 bases, and the junction held 9 bases outside the gene matches. Germline CDR1 and CDR2: SGHDN and FVKESK. The CDR3 is 17 amino acids. CDR3 DNA sequence: TGTGCCAGCAGCCCCTACCTGGGACTAGCGGTACAAGAGACCCAGTACTTC. Amino acids: CASSPYLGLAVQETQYF.

CDR3 sequence (DNA): TGTGCCAGCAGCTCTGGTCCCGGGGGGCTTAGCAATCAGCCCCAGCATTTT. Amino acid sequence: CASSSGPGGLSNQPQHF. This chain links TRBV7-9 with TRBJ1-5; tentative D call: TRBD1 (6 bases). Trimming removed 4 bases at V and 0 bases at J, with 16 bases between. Germline V CDR1 and CDR2: SEHNR, FQNEAQ (reference sequence). This CDR3 has 17 residues. Full variable domain (rest looked up from reference TRBV7-9 and TRBJ1-5): DTGVSQNPRHKITKRGQNVTFRCDPISEHNRLYWYRQTLGQGPEFLTYFQNEAQLEKSRLLSDRFSAERPKGSFSTLEIQRTEQGDSAMYLCASSSGPGGLSNQPQHFGDGTRLSIL.